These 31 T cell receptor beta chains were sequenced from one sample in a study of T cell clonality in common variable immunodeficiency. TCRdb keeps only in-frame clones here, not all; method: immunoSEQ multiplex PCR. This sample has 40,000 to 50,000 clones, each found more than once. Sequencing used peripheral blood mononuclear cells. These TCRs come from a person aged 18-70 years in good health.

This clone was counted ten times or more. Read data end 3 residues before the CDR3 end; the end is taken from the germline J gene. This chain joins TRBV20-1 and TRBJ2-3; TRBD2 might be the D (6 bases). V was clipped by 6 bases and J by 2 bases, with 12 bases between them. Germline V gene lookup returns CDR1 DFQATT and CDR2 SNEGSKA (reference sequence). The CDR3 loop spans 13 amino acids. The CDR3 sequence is CSASTRTTDTQYF. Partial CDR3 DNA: TGCAGTGCCTCGACTAGAACCACAGATACG.

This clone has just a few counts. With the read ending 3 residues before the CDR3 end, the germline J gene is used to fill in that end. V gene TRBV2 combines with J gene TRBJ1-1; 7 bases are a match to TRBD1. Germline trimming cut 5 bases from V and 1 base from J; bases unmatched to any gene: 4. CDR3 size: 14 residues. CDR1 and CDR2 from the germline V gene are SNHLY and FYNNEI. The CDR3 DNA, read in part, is TGTGCCAGCAGTTTGGGACAGCCGAACACTGAA. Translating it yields CASSLGQPNTE. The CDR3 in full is CASSLGQPNTEAFF.

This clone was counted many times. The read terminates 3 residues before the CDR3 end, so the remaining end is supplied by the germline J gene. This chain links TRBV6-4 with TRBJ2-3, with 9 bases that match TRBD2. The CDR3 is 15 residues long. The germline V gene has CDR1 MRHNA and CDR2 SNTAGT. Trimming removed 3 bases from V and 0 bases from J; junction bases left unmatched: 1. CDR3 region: CASSEGTSSTDTQYF. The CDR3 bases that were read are TGTGCCAGCAGTGAGGGGACTAGCAGCACAGATACG.

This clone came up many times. The CDR3 region is CAISGGQGVLLYEQYF. The CDR3 bases that were read are TGTGCCATCAGTGGTGGACAGGGGGTGTTGCTGTACGAG. The chain is built from TRBV10-3 and TRBJ2-7, with 10 bases matching TRBD1. The DNA ends 3 residues before the CDR3 does, and the rest of the CDR3 is filled in from the germline J gene. The germline V gene has CDR1 ENHRY and CDR2 SYGVKD. The CDR3 contains 16 residues. Trimming cost V 4 bases and J 4 bases; bases outside gene matches: 10.

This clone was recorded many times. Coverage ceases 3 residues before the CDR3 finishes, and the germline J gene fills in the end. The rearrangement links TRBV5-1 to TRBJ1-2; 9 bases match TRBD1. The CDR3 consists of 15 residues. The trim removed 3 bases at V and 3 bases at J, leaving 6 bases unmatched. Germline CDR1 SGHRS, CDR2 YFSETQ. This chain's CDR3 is CASSYDRGTDYGYTF. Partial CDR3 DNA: TGCGCCAGCAGCTACGACAGGGGGACGGACTATGGC.

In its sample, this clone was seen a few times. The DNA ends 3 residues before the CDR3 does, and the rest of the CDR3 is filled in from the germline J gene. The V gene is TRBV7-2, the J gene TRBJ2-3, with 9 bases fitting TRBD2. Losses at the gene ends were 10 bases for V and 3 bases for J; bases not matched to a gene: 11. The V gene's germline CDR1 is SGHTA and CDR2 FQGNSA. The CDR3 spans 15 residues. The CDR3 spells CAITTPGLATDTQYF. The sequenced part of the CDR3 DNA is TGTGCCATCACTACACCGGGACTAGCTACAGATACG.

CDR3 bases read: TGTGCCAGTAGCCTGGGGACAGGGGCCACTGAA. Protein sequence: CASSLGTGATE. The full-length CDR3 reads as CASSLGTGATEAFF. V usage is TRBV19 and J usage is TRBJ1-1, with 10 bases lining up with TRBD1. From the germline J gene comes the end of the CDR3, since the read stops 3 residues before it. Trimming cost V 6 bases and J 4 bases; bases outside gene matches: 5. Germline V CDR1 and CDR2: LNHDA, SQIVND (reference sequence). The CDR3 is made up of 14 amino acids.

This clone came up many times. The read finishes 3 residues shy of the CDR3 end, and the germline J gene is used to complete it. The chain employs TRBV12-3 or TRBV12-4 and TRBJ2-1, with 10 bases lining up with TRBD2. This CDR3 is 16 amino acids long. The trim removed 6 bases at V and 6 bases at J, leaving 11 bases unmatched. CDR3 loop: CASSPGSGGASNEQFF. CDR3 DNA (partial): TGTGCCAGCAGCCCGGGGAGCGGGGGGGCCTCCAATGAG.

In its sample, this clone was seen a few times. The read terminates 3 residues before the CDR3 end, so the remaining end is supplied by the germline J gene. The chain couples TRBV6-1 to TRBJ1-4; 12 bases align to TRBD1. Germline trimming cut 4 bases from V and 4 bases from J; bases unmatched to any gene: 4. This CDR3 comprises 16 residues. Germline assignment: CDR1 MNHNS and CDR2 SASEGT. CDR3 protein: CASSGGQGANNEKLFF. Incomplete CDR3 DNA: TGTGCCAGCAGTGGGGGACAGGGGGCGAATAATGAAAAA.

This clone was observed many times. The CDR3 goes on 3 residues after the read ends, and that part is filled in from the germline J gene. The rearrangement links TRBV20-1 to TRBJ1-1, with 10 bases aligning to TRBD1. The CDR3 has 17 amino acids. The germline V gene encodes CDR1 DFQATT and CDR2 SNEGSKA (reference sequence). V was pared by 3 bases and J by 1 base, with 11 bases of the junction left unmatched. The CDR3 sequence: CSASDLMTGGGNTEAFF. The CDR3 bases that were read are TGCAGTGCTAGCGACTTAATGACAGGGGGCGGGAACACTGAA.

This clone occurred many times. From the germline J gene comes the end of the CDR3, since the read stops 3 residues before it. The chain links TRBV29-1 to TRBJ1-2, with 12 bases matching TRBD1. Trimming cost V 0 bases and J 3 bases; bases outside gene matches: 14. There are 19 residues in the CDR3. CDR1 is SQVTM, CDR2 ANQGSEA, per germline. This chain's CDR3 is CSVEDYASGTGGSDYGYTF. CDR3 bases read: TGCAGCGTTGAAGATTACGCCTCTGGGACAGGGGGCTCGGACTATGGC. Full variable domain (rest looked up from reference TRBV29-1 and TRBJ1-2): SAVISQKPSRDICQRGTSLTIQCQVDSQVTMMFWYRQQPGQSLTLIATANQGSEATYESGFVIDKFPISRPNLTFSTLTVSNMSPEDSSIYLCSVEDYASGTGGSDYGYTFGSGTRLTVV.

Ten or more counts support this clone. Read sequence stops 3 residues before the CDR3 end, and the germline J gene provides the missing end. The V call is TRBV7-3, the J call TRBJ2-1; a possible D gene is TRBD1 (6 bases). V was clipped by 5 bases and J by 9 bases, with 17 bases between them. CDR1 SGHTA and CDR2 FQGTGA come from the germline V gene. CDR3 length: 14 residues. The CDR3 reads CASSVSPGGGEQFF. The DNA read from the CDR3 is TGTGCCAGCAGCGTCTCCCCTGGGGGCGGTGAG.

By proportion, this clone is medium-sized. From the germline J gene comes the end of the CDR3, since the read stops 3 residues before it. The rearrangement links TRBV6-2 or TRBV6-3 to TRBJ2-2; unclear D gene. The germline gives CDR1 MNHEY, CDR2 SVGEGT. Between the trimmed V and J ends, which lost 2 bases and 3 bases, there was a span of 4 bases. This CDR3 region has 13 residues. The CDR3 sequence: CASSYTDTGELFF. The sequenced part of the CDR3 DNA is TGTGCCAGCAGTTACACAGACACCGGGGAG.

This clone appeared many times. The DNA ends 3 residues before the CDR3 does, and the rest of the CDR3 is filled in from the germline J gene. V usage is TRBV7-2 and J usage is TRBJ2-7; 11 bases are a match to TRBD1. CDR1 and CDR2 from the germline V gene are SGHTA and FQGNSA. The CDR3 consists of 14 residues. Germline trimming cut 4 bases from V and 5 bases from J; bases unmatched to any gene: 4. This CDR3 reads CASSSGQGAHEQYF. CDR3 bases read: TGTGCCAGCAGCTCCGGACAGGGGGCCCACGAG.

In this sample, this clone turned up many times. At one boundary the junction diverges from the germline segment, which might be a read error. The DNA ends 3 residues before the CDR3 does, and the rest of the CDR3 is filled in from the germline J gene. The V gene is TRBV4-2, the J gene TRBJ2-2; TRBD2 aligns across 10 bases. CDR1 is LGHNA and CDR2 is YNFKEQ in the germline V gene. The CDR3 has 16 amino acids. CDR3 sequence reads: CASSQDQLAGSGELFF. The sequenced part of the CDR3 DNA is TGCGCCAGCAGCCAAGATCAACTAGCGGGATCCGGGGAG.

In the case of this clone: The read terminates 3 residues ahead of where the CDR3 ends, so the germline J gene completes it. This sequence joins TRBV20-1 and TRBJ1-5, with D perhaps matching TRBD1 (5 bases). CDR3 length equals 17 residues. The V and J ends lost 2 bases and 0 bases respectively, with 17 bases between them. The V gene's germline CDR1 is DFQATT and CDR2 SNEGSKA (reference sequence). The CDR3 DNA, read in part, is TGCAGTGCTAGACCCCTTTCCGGGGGGAATAGCAATCAGCCC. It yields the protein CSARPLSGGNSNQP. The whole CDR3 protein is CSARPLSGGNSNQPQHF.

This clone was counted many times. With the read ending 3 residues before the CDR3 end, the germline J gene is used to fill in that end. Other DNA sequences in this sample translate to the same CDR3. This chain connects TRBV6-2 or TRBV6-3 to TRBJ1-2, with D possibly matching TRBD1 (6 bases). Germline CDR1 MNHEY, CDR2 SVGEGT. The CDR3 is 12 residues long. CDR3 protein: CASGQGRQGYTF. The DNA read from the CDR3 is TGTGCCAGCGGTCAGGGGAGACAAGGC.

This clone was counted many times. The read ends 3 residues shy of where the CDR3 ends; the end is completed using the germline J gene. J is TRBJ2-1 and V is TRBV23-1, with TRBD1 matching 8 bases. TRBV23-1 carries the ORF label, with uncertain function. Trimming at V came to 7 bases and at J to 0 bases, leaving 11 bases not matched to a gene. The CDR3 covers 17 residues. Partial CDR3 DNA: TGCGCCAGCATCCCTAGGGGACAGGTCCACTCCTACAATGAG. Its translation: CASIPRGQVHSYNE. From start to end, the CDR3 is CASIPRGQVHSYNEQFF.

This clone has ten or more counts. The CDR3 DNA, read in part, is TGTGCCAGCTCACCACTAAGCTTGACAGGGACGAACATT. Its protein is CASSPLSLTGTNI. The whole CDR3 is CASSPLSLTGTNIQYF. V is TRBV18 and J is TRBJ2-4; 7 bases match TRBD1. The CDR3 end falls 3 residues outside the read, so it is completed with the germline J gene. The J segment lost 7 bases and the V segment lost 1 base, leaving 10 bases of the junction unmatched. Germline CDR1 and CDR2: KGHSH and LQKENI. The CDR3 sequence is 16 residues long.

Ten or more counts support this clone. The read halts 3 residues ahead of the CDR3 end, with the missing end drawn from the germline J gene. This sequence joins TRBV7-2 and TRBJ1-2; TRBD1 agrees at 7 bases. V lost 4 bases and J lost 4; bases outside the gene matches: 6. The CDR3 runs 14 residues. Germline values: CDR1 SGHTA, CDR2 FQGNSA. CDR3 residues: CASSSPGQFYGYTF. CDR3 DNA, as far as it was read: TGTGCCAGCAGCTCTCCGGGACAGTTCTATGGC.

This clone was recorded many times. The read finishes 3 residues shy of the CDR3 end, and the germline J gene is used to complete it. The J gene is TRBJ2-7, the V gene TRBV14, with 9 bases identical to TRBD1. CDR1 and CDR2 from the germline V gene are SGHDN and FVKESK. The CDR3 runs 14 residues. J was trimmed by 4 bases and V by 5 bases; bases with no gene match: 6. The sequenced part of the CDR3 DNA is TGTGCCAGCAGCTACGGGACAGGGAAATACGAG. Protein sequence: CASSYGTGKYE. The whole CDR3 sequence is CASSYGTGKYEQYF.

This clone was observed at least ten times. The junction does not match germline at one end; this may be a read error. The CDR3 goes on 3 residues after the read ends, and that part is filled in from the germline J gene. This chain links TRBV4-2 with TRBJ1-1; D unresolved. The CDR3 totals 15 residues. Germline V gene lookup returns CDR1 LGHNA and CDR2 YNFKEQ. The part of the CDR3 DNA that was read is TGCGCCAGCAGCCTAAAAGCGCCCCCCCGGACTGAA. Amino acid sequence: CASSLKAPPRTE. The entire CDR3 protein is CASSLKAPPRTEAFF.

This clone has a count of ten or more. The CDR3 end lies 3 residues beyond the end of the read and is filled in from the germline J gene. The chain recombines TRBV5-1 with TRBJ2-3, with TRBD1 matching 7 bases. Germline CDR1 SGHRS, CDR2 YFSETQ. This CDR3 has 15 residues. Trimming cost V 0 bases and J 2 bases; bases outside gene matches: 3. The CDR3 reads CASSLVQGDTDTQYF. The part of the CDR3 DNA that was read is TGCGCCAGCAGCTTGGTCCAGGGGGACACAGATACG.

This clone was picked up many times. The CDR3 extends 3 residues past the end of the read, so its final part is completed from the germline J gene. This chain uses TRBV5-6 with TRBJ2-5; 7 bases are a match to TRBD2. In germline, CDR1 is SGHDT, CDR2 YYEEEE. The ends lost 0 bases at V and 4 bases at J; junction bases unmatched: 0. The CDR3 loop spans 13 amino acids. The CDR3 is CASSLGGGETQYF. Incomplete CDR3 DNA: TGTGCCAGCAGCTTGGGGGGGGGAGAGACC.

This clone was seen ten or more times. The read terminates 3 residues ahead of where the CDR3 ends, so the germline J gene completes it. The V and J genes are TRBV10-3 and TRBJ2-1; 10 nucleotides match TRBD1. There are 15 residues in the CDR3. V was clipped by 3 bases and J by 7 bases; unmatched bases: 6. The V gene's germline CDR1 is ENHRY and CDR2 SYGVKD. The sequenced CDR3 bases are TGTGCCATCAGTGAAGGGACAGGGGTATTGAATGAG. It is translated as CAISEGTGVLNE. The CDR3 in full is CAISEGTGVLNEQFF.

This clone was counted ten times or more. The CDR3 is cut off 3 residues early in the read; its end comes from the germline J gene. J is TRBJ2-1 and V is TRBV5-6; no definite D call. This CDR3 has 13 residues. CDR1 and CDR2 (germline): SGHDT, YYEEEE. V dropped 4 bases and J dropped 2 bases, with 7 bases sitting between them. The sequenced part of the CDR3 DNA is TGTGCCAGCAGCCAGAACCCCTACAATGAG. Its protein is CASSQNPYNE. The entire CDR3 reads CASSQNPYNEQFF.

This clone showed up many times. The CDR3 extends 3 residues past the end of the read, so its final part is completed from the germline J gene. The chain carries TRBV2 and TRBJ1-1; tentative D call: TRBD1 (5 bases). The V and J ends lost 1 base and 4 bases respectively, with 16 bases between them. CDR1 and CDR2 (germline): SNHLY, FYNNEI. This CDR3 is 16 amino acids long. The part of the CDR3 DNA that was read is TGTGCCAGCAGTGAAGGTCCCGGGGCGGGGAGCACTGAA. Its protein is CASSEGPGAGSTE. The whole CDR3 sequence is CASSEGPGAGSTEAFF.

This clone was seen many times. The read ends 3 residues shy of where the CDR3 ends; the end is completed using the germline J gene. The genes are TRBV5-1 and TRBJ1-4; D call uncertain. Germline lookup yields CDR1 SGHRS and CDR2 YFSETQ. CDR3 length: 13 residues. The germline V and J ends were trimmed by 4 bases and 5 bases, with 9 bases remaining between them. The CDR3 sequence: CASSPGANEKLFF. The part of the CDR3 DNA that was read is TGCGCCAGCAGCCCAGGTGCCAATGAAAAA.

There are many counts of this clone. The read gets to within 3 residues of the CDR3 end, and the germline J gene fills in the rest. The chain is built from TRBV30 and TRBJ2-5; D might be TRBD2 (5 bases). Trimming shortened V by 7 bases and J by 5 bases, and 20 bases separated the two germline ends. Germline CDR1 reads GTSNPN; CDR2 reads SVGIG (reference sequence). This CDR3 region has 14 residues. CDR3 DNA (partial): TGTGCCTCCAAGCCGACTAATATGGTGGAGACC. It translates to CASKPTNMVET. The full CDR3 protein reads CASKPTNMVETQYF.

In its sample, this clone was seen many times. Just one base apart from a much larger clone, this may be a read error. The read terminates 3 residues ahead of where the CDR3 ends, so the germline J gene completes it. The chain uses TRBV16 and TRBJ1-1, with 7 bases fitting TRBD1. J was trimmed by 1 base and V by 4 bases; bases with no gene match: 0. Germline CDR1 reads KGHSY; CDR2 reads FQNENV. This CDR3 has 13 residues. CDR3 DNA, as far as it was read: TGTGCCAGCAGCCGGGACAGGAACACTGAA. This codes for CASSRDRNTE. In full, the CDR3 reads CASSRDRNTEAFF. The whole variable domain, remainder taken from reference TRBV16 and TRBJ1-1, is GEEVAQTPKHLVRGEGQKAKLYCAPIKGHSYVFWYQQVLKNEFKFLISFQNENVFDETGMPKERFSAKCLPNSPCSLEIQATKLEDSAVYFCASSRDRNTEAFFGQGTRLTVV.

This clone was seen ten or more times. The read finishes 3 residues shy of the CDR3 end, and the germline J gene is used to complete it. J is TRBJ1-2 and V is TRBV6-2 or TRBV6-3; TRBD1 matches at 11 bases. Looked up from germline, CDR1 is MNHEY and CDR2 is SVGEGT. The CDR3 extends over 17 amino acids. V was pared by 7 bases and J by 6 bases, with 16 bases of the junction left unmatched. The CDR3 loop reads CASTHSRDRGYFHGYTF. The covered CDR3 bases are TGTGCCAGCACCCACAGCCGGGACAGGGGGTATTTCCATGGC.